This T cell receptor (beta chain) was captured in a study of blood T cells in healthy people across ages. About this clonotype: What it recognizes is unknown.

Study outcomes and limitations: The fall in TCR beta diversity per million T cells was roughly linear with age.

Primed by a sample-barcoded 5' primer and a J-beta primer mix, a second PCR proceeded for roughly 7 to 11 cycles. TCRdb re-derived calls from the 5' RACE reads in MiXCR, one entry per CDR3 protein. The table shows about 770,000 distinct CDR3 sequences, with 40% to 50% occurring only once. The germline V and J ends were trimmed by 1 base and 7 bases, with 14 bases remaining between them. Germline assignment: CDR1 SGHTA and CDR2 FQGNSA. The CDR3 is 14 amino acids. Specimen: blood. The genes are TRBV7-2 and TRBJ2-7; D tentatively fits TRBD1 or TRBD2 (5 bases each). This receptor was obtained from a man in his 60s in good health. CDR3 sequence reads: CASSLGGTSREQYF. As DNA, the CDR3 is TGTGCCAGCAGCTTAGGGGGGACGTCTCGAGAGCAGTACTTC. Looking up the rest from reference TRBV7-2 and TRBJ2-7 gives the full variable domain: GAGVSQSPSNKVTEKGKDVELRCDPISGHTALYWYRQSLGQGLEFLIYFQGNSAPDKSGLPSDRFSAERTGGSVSTLTIQRTQQEDSAVYLCASSLGGTSREQYFGPGTRLTVT.